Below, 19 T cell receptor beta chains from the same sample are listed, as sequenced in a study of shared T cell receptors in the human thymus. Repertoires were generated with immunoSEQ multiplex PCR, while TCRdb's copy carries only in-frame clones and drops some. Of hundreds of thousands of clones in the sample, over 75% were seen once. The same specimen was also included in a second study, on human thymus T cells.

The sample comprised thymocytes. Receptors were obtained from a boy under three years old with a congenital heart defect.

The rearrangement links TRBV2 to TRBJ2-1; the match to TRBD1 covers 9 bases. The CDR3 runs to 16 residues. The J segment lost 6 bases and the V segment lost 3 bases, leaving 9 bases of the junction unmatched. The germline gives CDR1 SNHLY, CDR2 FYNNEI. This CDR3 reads CASSDQAGQGSNEQFF. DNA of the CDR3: TGTGCCAGCAGTGATCAGGCGGGACAGGGAAGCAATGAGCAGTTCTTC.

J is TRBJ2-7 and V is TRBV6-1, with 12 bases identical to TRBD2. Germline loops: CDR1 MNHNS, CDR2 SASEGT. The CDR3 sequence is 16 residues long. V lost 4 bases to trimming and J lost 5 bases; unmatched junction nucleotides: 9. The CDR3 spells CASSVRLAGVDNEQYF. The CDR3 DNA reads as TGTGCCAGCAGTGTCAGACTAGCGGGAGTTGATAACGAGCAGTACTTC.

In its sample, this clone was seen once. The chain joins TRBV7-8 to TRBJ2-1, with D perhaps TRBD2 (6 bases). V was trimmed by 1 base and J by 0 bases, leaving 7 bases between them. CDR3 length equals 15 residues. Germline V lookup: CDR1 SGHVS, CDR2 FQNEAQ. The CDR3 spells CASSLVGGSYNEQFF. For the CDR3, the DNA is TGTGCCAGCAGCTTAGTGGGAGGCTCCTACAATGAGCAGTTCTTC.

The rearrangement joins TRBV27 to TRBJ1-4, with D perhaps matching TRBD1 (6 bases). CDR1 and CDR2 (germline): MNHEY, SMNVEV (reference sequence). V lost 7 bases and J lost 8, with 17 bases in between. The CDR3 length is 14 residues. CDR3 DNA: TGTGCCAGCAAGGGGGGGGGCTCTAGAGAAAAACTGTTTTTT. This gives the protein CASKGGGSREKLFF.

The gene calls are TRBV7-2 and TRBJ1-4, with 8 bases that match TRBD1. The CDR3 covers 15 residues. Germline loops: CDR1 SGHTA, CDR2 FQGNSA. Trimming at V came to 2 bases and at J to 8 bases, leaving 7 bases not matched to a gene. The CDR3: CASSLQTGVGEKLFF. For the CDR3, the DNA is TGTGCCAGCAGCTTACAGACAGGGGTCGGGGAAAAACTGTTTTTT.

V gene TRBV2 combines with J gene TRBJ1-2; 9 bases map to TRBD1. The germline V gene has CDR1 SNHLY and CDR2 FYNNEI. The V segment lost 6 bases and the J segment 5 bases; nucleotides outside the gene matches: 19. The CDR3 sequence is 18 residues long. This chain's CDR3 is CASSIKQPGQGGSYGYTF. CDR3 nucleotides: TGTGCCAGCAGCATCAAACAACCGGGACAGGGAGGTTCATATGGCTACACCTTC.

CDR3 protein: CASSSWPERREGLQGEQYF. CDR3 sequence (DNA): TGTGCCAGCAGCTCCTGGCCCGAACGGCGGGAGGGCCTTCAAGGCGAGCAGTACTTC. The V call is TRBV7-9, the J call TRBJ2-7, with 9 nucleotides matching TRBD2. The CDR3 loop spans 19 amino acids. With 4 bases clipped from V and 6 bases from J, the junction kept 22 bases outside the gene matches. CDR1 SEHNR and CDR2 FQNEAQ come from the germline V gene (reference sequence). Based on the CDR3 plus reference TRBV7-9 and TRBJ2-7, the full variable domain is DTGVSQNPRHKITKRGQNVTFRCDPISEHNRLYWYRQTLGQGPEFLTYFQNEAQLEKSRLLSDRFSAERPKGSFSTLEIQRTEQGDSAMYLCASSSWPERREGLQGEQYFGPGTRLTVT.

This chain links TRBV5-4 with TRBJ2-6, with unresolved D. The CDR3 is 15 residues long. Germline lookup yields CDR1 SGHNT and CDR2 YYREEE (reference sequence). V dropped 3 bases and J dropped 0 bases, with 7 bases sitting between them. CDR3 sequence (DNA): TGTGCCAGCAGCTCAAGCCCCTCTGGGGCCAACGTCCTGACTTTC. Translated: CASSSSPSGANVLTF. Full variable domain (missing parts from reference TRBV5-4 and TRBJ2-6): ETGVTQSPTHLIKTRGQQVTLRCSSQSGHNTVSWYQQALGQGPQFIFQYYREEENGRGNFPPRFSGLQFPNYSSELNVNALELDDSALYLCASSSSPSGANVLTFGAGSRLTVL.

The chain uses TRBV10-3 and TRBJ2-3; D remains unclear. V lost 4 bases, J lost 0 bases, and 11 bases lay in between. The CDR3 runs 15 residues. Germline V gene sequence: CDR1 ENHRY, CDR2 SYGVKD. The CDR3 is CAISVRVTSTDTQYF. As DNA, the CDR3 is TGTGCCATCAGTGTACGGGTGACTAGCACAGATACGCAGTATTTT.

CDR3 loop: CASSEEGQGPSGSSYEQYF. DNA of the CDR3: TGTGCCAGCAGCGAAGAGGGACAGGGGCCTAGCGGGAGCTCCTACGAGCAGTACTTC. This chain uses TRBV7-8 with TRBJ2-7; D tentatively fits TRBD1 or TRBD2 (10 bases each). The CDR3 length is 19 residues. Trimming took 5 bases from V and 0 from J, leaving 26 bases between them. The germline V gene has CDR1 SGHVS and CDR2 FQNEAQ.

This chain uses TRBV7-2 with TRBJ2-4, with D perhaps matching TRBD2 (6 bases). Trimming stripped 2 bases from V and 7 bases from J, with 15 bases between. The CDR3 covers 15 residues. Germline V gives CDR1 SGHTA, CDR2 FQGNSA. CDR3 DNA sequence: TGTGCCAGCAGCTTATTGGCCAGTGGGGGGAACATTCAGTACTTC. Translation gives CASSLLASGGNIQYF.

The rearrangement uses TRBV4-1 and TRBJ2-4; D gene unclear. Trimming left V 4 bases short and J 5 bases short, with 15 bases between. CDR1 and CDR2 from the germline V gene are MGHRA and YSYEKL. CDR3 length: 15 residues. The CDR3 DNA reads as TGCGCCAGCAGCCTCCCTAGGATGGCGGAAAACATTCAGTACTTC. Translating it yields CASSLPRMAENIQYF.

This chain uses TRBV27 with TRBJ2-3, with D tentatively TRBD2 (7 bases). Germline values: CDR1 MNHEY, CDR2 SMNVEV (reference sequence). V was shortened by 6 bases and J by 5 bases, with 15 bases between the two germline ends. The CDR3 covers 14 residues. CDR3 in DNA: TGTGCCAGCAGAGGGGGAGGGTGGGTAGATACGCAGTATTTT. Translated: CASRGGGWVDTQYF.

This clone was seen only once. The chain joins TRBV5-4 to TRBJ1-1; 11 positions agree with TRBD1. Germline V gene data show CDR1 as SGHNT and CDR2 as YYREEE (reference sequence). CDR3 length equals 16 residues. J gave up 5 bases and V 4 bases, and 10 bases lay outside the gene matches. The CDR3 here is CASSRLRDRGRTEAFF. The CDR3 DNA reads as TGTGCCAGCAGCCGCCTGCGGGACAGGGGGAGGACTGAAGCTTTCTTT.

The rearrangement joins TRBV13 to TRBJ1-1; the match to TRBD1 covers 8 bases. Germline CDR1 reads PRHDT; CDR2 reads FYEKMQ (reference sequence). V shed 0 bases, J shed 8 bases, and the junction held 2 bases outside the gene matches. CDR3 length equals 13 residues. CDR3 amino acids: CASSLGGQGEAFF. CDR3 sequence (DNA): TGTGCCAGCAGCTTAGGCGGACAGGGCGAAGCTTTCTTT.

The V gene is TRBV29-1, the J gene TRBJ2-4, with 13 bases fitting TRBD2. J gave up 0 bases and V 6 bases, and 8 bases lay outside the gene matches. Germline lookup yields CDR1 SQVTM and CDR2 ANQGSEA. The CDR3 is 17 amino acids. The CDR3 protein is CSVGGTSGNLAKNIQYF. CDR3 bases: TGCAGCGTCGGCGGGACTAGCGGGAACCTAGCCAAAAACATTCAGTACTTC. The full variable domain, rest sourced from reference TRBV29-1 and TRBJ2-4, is SAVISQKPSRDICQRGTSLTIQCQVDSQVTMMFWYRQQPGQSLTLIATANQGSEATYESGFVIDKFPISRPNLTFSTLTVSNMSPEDSSIYLCSVGGTSGNLAKNIQYFGAGTRLSVL.

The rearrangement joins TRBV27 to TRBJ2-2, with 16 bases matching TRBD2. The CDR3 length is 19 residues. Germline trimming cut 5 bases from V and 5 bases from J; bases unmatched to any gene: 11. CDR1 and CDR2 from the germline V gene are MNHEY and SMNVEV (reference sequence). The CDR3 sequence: CASSTPGTSGRAGTGELFF. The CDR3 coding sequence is TGTGCCAGCAGTACTCCCGGGACTAGCGGGAGGGCCGGGACCGGGGAGCTGTTTTTT.

CDR3 coding DNA: TGTGCCAGCGGACAGGGGAATAGCAATCAGCCCCAGCATTTT. This gives the protein CASGQGNSNQPQHF. The gene calls are TRBV6-1 and TRBJ1-5; 9 nucleotides line up with TRBD1. Germline CDR1 reads MNHNS; CDR2 reads SASEGT. CDR3 length: 14 amino acids. The junction had 2 bases not matched to a gene; V was cut back by 8 bases and J by 0 bases.

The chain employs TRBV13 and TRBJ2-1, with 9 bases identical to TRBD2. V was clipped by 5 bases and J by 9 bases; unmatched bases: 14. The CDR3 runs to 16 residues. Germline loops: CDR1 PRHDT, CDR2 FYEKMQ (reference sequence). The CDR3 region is CASSGRTSDLGGEQFF. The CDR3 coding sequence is TGTGCCAGCAGCGGCCGGACTAGCGATTTGGGTGGTGAGCAGTTCTTC.